The source of this T cell receptor beta chain is a study of T cell responses to AZD1222 COVID-19 vaccine. Findings of the study overall: Among the donors, most were white British and more were female, and clonal diversity was possibly underestimated. Spike-wide coverage was observed for vaccine-associated CD4 TCRs, with dominant responses at 160-218 and 743-854.

Germline trimming cut 3 bases from V and 2 bases from J; bases unmatched to any gene: 6. Germline CDR1 and CDR2: SQVTM and ANQGSEA. The CDR3 consists of 14 residues. Concerning this clone itself: Its cognate antigen is unknown.

Measured with immunoSEQ multiplex PCR; TCRdb has only the in-frame clones, and not every one. The sample carries more than 150,000 clones, under 95% recorded once. The chain couples TRBV29-1 to TRBJ1-2; 7 bases map to TRBD1. The sample here was peripheral blood, taken 28 days after the second AZD1222 dose. This clonotype was obtained from an adult who received the AZD1222 COVID-19 vaccine. Here the CDR3 DNA reads TGCAGCGTTGAGGGACAGCCACCCAACTATGGCTACACCTTC. Its translation: CSVEGQPPNYGYTF.